Each of the 32 T cell receptor beta chains below was sequenced from the same sample in a study of cytomegalovirus exposure and HLA in healthy donors. PCR used 60 Vbeta primers and 13 Jbeta primers. TCRdb's copy holds only in-frame clones and misses some; the assay was immunoSEQ multiplex PCR. This sample has about 59,000 clones, with 65% to 75% found just once. The sequencing sample was made of PBMCs. The receptors shown here come from a man aged 30 to 39 in good health and CMV-seropositive.

The genes are TRBV7-2 and TRBJ1-2; maybe TRBD1 (6 bases). V lost 5 bases and J 8 bases, leaving 18 bases between the germline ends. CDR1 and CDR2 from the germline V gene are SGHTA and FQGNSA. The CDR3 consists of 14 residues. CDR3 nucleotide sequence: TGTGCCAGCAGCCCGAGCGGCCAGGGGTTAGGCTACACCTTC. This codes for CASSPSGQGLGYTF.

This clone was seen once. The chain couples TRBV15 to TRBJ2-5; maybe TRBD1 (6 bases). The CDR3 runs 17 residues. CDR1 and CDR2 (germline): LNHNV, YYDKDF (reference sequence). The V end lost 1 base, the J end lost 3 bases, and 18 bases lay between the germline ends. CDR3 in DNA: TGTGCCACCAGCAGAGGTAGAGGACAGCCCGCGGAAGAGACCCAGTACTTC. Protein product: CATSRGRGQPAEETQYF.

The rearrangement uses TRBV27 and TRBJ2-5; D gene ambiguous. Trimming removed 2 bases at V and 4 bases at J, with 11 bases between. This CDR3 is built from 14 residues. Germline V CDR1 and CDR2: MNHEY, SMNVEV (reference sequence). CDR3 residues: CASSLEAGTETQYF. The DNA for the CDR3 is TGTGCCAGCAGTTTAGAGGCCGGCACAGAGACCCAGTACTTC.

The chain uses TRBV15 and TRBJ1-1; D is unclear. The germline gives CDR1 LNHNV, CDR2 YYDKDF (reference sequence). The CDR3 length is 15 residues. Trimming removed 1 base at V and 0 bases at J, with 9 bases between. The CDR3 DNA sequence: TGTGCCACCAGCAGAGTAGCGAACTTGAACACTGAAGCTTTCTTT. This encodes CATSRVANLNTEAFF.

This clone was counted only a few times. This sequence joins TRBV4-2 and TRBJ1-4; TRBD1 agrees at 7 bases. CDR1 and CDR2 from the germline V gene are LGHNA and YNFKEQ. This CDR3 has 16 amino acids. V lost 4 bases and J lost 4; bases outside the gene matches: 9. The CDR3 here is CASSRTMTGFNEKLFF. The CDR3 DNA reads as TGTGCCAGCAGCCGCACCATGACAGGGTTTAATGAAAAACTGTTTTTT.

The chain uses TRBV2 and TRBJ2-3; 7 nucleotides match TRBD2. Trimming took 3 bases from V and 4 from J; bases not matched to a gene: 4. The CDR3 sequence is 14 residues long. The germline CDR1 and CDR2 sequences are SNHLY and FYNNEI. The chain's CDR3 is CASSDGGRADTQYF. The CDR3 DNA follows: TGTGCCAGCAGTGACGGGGGGAGAGCAGATACGCAGTATTTT. The whole variable domain, filled in from reference TRBV2 and TRBJ2-3, reads EPEVTQTPSHQVTQMGQEVILRCVPISNHLYFYWYRQILGQKVEFLVSFYNNEISEKSEIFDDQFSVERPDGSNFTLKIRSTKLEDSAMYFCASSDGGRADTQYFGPGTRLTVL.

This chain joins TRBV2 and TRBJ2-7; 8 nucleotides line up with TRBD1. The V and J ends lost 1 base and 6 bases, in that order; junction bases with no gene match: 2. From germline, CDR1 is SNHLY and CDR2 FYNNEI. This CDR3 is 13 amino acids long. The CDR3: CASSEETGGEQYF. For the CDR3, the DNA is TGTGCCAGCAGTGAAGAAACAGGGGGCGAGCAGTACTTC.

This sequence joins TRBV6-1 and TRBJ2-2, with a possible D match to TRBD1 (5 bases). In germline, CDR1 is MNHNS, CDR2 SASEGT. There are 16 residues in the CDR3. V was pared by 4 bases and J by 0 bases, with 12 bases between. The CDR3 here is CASSGNRIPNTGELFF. CDR3 DNA sequence: TGTGCCAGCAGTGGGAACAGGATTCCGAACACCGGGGAGCTGTTTTTT.

The chain employs TRBV7-2 and TRBJ2-3; 16 bases fit TRBD2. V lost 2 bases to trimming and J lost 4 bases; unmatched junction nucleotides: 6. This CDR3 comprises 18 residues. The germline V gene encodes CDR1 SGHTA and CDR2 FQGNSA. The chain's CDR3 is CASSLRGLAGGRADTQYF. CDR3 sequence (DNA): TGTGCCAGCAGCTTAAGGGGACTAGCGGGGGGGCGGGCAGATACGCAGTATTTT.

This clone was counted a few times. The chain carries TRBV2 and TRBJ2-5; D remains ambiguous. Deletions cut 2 bases from V and 5 bases from J, with 12 bases between. Per germline, CDR1 SNHLY and CDR2 FYNNEI. The CDR3 extends over 14 amino acids. CDR3 region: CASSERVGLETQYF. CDR3 sequence (DNA): TGTGCCAGCAGTGAACGGGTCGGTCTCGAGACCCAGTACTTC.

The chain combines TRBV27 with TRBJ1-4, with D unresolved. With 6 bases removed from V and 8 bases from J, the gap between germline ends came to 13 bases. The V gene's germline CDR1 is MNHEY and CDR2 SMNVEV (reference sequence). The CDR3 extends over 13 amino acids. CDR3 nucleotides: TGTGCCAGCAGGTCCCGACGCGGGGAAAAACTGTTTTTT. Translating it yields CASRSRRGEKLFF.

This chain links TRBV25-1 with TRBJ1-2; D not certain. Germline V gene sequence: CDR1 MGHDK, CDR2 SYGVNS. The V gene lost 2 bases and the J gene lost 5 bases, with 12 bases spanning the gap. The CDR3 spans 14 residues. CDR3 DNA sequence: TGTGCCAGCAGTGAACGCGGAACCGCTTATGGCTACACCTTC. This translates into CASSERGTAYGYTF.

V gene TRBV29-1 combines with J gene TRBJ2-1, with D perhaps TRBD1 (5 bases). The V gene's germline CDR1 is SQVTM and CDR2 ANQGSEA. Deletions cut 7 bases from V and 0 bases from J, with 16 bases between. The CDR3 is made up of 15 amino acids. CDR3 in amino acids: CSGSTALSSYNEQFF. CDR3 nucleotide sequence: TGCAGCGGATCGACAGCCCTAAGCTCCTACAATGAGCAGTTCTTC.

The chain recombines TRBV4-1 with TRBJ1-2; TRBD1 matches at 9 bases. There are 15 residues in the CDR3. J lost 3 bases, V lost 5 bases, and 7 bases had no gene match. Germline assignment: CDR1 MGHRA and CDR2 YSYEKL. CDR3 in amino acids: CASSGTGGGDYGYTF. CDR3 bases: TGCGCCAGCAGCGGTACAGGGGGCGGGGACTATGGCTACACCTTC.

In its sample, this clone was seen once. V and J are TRBV19 and TRBJ1-3; TRBD1 aligns across 7 bases. The V gene's germline CDR1 is LNHDA and CDR2 SQIVND (reference sequence). The ends lost 4 bases at V and 2 bases at J; junction bases unmatched: 17. The CDR3 has 19 residues. The CDR3 DNA reads TGTGCCAGTAGTACTCAAGGTCCCGGGACAGCCCCGCCTGGAAACACCATATATTTT. It codes for CASSTQGPGTAPPGNTIYF. Drawing the rest from reference TRBV19 and TRBJ1-3, the complete variable domain is DGGITQSPKYLFRKEGQNVTLSCEQNLNHDAMYWYRQDPGQGLRLIYYSQIVNDFQKGDIAEGYSVSREKKESFPLTVTSAQKNPTAFYLCASSTQGPGTAPPGNTIYFGEGSWLTVV.

V gene TRBV29-1 combines with J gene TRBJ2-7, with a tentative D call TRBD2 (5 bases). This CDR3 has 11 amino acids. V gave up 6 bases and J gave up 1 base, with 7 bases separating them. Germline loops: CDR1 SQVTM, CDR2 ANQGSEA. The CDR3 sequence: CSVGESYEQYF. CDR3 nucleotide sequence: TGCAGCGTCGGGGAGTCCTACGAGCAGTACTTC.

The chain is built from TRBV6-1 and TRBJ2-3, with 7 positions matching TRBD1. Germline V gene data show CDR1 as MNHNS and CDR2 as SASEGT. V trimming: 8 bases; J trimming: 3 bases; junction bases outside the gene matches: 11. The CDR3 has 15 residues. Written as DNA, the CDR3 is TGTGCCAGCGGCAAAACAGGGGCGGAAACAGATACGCAGTATTTT. Its translation: CASGKTGAETDTQYF.

This chain uses TRBV27 with TRBJ2-7; TRBD1 aligns across 8 bases. J gave up 3 bases and V 3 bases, and 4 bases lay outside the gene matches. The CDR3 runs to 14 residues. Per germline, CDR1 MNHEY and CDR2 SMNVEV (reference sequence). CDR3 sequence reads: CASSFRTGFYEQYF. The DNA for the CDR3 is TGTGCCAGCAGTTTTAGGACAGGGTTCTACGAGCAGTACTTC.

The chain recombines TRBV5-5 with TRBJ2-7; tentative D call: TRBD1 (6 bases). Germline V gives CDR1 SGHKS, CDR2 YYEKEE (reference sequence). Trimming took off 3 bases at V and 2 bases at J, with 21 bases between the two ends. This CDR3 spans 17 amino acids. CDR3: CASSWKDRSNTPYEQYF. Here the CDR3 DNA reads TGTGCCAGCAGCTGGAAGGACAGATCAAATACCCCCTACGAGCAGTACTTC.

The V and J genes are TRBV7-9 and TRBJ1-1, with TRBD1 matching 8 bases. The CDR3 runs 16 residues. CDR1 SEHNR and CDR2 FQNEAQ come from the germline V gene (reference sequence). V was clipped by 4 bases and J by 1 base; unmatched bases: 8. The CDR3 region is CASSYRRDRPNTEAFF. DNA of the CDR3: TGTGCCAGCAGCTACAGGAGGGACAGGCCGAACACTGAAGCTTTCTTT.

This clone has a handful of counts. CDR3 DNA sequence: TGTGCCAGCGCCCCAGGGGGCGCGGTGTGGAATCAGCCCCAGCATTTT. Protein: CASAPGGAVWNQPQHF. The chain carries TRBV19 and TRBJ1-5, with 8 nucleotides matching TRBD1. Germline V CDR1 and CDR2: LNHDA, SQIVND (reference sequence). With 9 bases clipped from V and 4 bases from J, the junction kept 14 bases outside the gene matches. The CDR3 length is 16 residues. Supplemented by reference TRBV19 and TRBJ1-5, the full variable domain reads DGGITQSPKYLFRKEGQNVTLSCEQNLNHDAMYWYRQDPGQGLRLIYYSQIVNDFQKGDIAEGYSVSREKKESFPLTVTSAQKNPTAFYLCASAPGGAVWNQPQHFGDGTRLSIL.

V is TRBV7-9 and J is TRBJ2-5; D gene unclear. The end of the DNA is better explained by TRBJ2-7, so the J call may be wrong. The CDR3 has 13 residues. Germline-derived CDR1 and CDR2 are SEHNR and FQNEAQ (reference sequence). The CDR3 loop is CASSLYVTYEQYF. The CDR3 nucleotides read TGTGCCAGCAGCTTGTACGTTACCTACGAGCAGTACTTC.

V usage is TRBV5-4 and J usage is TRBJ2-7; TRBD2 aligns across 8 bases. This CDR3 comprises 15 residues. The J segment lost 4 bases and the V segment lost 0 bases, leaving 6 bases of the junction unmatched. CDR1 and CDR2 from the germline V gene are SGHNT and YYREEE (reference sequence). This CDR3 is CASSLAIGGGYEQYF. CDR3 sequence (DNA): TGTGCCAGCAGCTTGGCCATCGGCGGGGGGTACGAGCAGTACTTC.

The chain couples TRBV15 to TRBJ1-4, with D possibly being TRBD1 (6 bases). Germline lookup yields CDR1 LNHNV and CDR2 YYDKDF (reference sequence). The ends were cut back, 0 bases at V and 5 bases at J, with 13 bases in the middle. The CDR3 totals 16 residues. The CDR3 spells CATSRDFRGLNEKLFF. The DNA of the CDR3 is TGTGCCACCAGCAGAGACTTCAGGGGCCTCAATGAAAAACTGTTTTTT.

The chain links TRBV28 to TRBJ1-2, with 9 bases identical to TRBD1. The ends lost 2 bases at V and 4 bases at J; junction bases unmatched: 23. Germline CDR1 MDHEN, CDR2 SYDVKM. The CDR3 covers 21 residues. For the CDR3, the DNA is TGTGCCAGCAGTTTAGGGTTTACATTTTCCCTTACAGGGGGCGTCGTCTATGGCTACACCTTC. Protein sequence: CASSLGFTFSLTGGVVYGYTF.

Here the CDR3 reads CASSLGGLDTEAFF. Here the CDR3 DNA reads TGTGCCAGCAGCTTAGGGGGGTTGGACACTGAAGCTTTCTTT. The J gene is TRBJ1-1, the V gene TRBV7-3; D possibly corresponds to TRBD1 (5 bases). The CDR3 consists of 14 residues. Germline V CDR1 and CDR2: SGHTA, FQGTGA. V was clipped by 2 bases and J by 3 bases, with 10 bases between them. The entire variable domain, with the rest obtained from reference TRBV7-3 and TRBJ1-1, is as follows: GAGVSQTPSNKVTEKGKYVELRCDPISGHTALYWYRQSLGQGPEFLIYFQGTGAADDSGLPNDRFFAVRPEGSVSTLKIQRTERGDSAVYLCASSLGGLDTEAFFGQGTRLTVV.

The chain links TRBV28 to TRBJ1-1; D might be TRBD1 (6 bases). Trimming removed 2 bases from V and 4 bases from J, with 14 bases in between. The CDR3 has 15 residues. Germline V gives CDR1 MDHEN, CDR2 SYDVKM. The CDR3 sequence: CASSLRGGGPTEAFF. The CDR3 bases are TGTGCCAGCAGTTTACGGGGAGGGGGACCCACTGAAGCTTTCTTT.

The V gene is TRBV20-1, the J gene TRBJ2-5; D is possibly TRBD1 (6 bases). CDR1 and CDR2 from the germline V gene are DFQATT and SNEGSKA (reference sequence). The CDR3 sequence is 11 residues long. Trimming left V 0 bases short and J 7 bases short, with 6 bases between. Here the CDR3 reads CSAREGGTQYF. The CDR3 DNA reads as TGCAGTGCTAGAGAAGGGGGGACCCAGTACTTC.

This sequence joins TRBV4-1 and TRBJ2-5; D possibly corresponds to TRBD1 (6 bases). CDR3 length: 15 amino acids. The V gene lost 3 bases and the J gene lost 3 bases, with 14 bases spanning the gap. Per germline, CDR1 MGHRA and CDR2 YSYEKL. The CDR3 is CASSHSGTIEETQYF. Here the CDR3 DNA reads TGCGCCAGCAGCCATTCAGGGACAATAGAAGAGACCCAGTACTTC.

The rearrangement uses TRBV18 and TRBJ2-2; 10 nucleotides align to TRBD1. With 4 bases clipped from V and 6 bases from J, the junction kept 14 bases outside the gene matches. Germline V CDR1 and CDR2: KGHSH, LQKENI. This CDR3 is built from 18 residues. The CDR3 is CASSRTTDRQGASGELFF. As DNA, the CDR3 is TGTGCCAGCTCACGAACCACGGACCGACAGGGGGCCTCCGGGGAGCTGTTTTTT.

The CDR3 DNA sequence: TGTGCCACCAGCAGAGATATCGCTTTGGGCCTCGCTTTCTTT. This encodes CATSRDIALGLAFF. This chain links TRBV15 with TRBJ1-1; D gene unclear. The germline CDR1 and CDR2 sequences are LNHNV and YYDKDF (reference sequence). This CDR3 has 14 residues. Trimming removed 0 bases from V and 11 bases from J, with 16 bases in between.

This clone was detected only once. The chain carries TRBV28 and TRBJ1-2, with D hard to call. The V and J ends lost 2 bases and 4 bases respectively, with 14 bases between them. Germline-derived CDR1 and CDR2 are MDHEN and SYDVKM. CDR3 length: 15 amino acids. The CDR3 sequence: CASSLVDTGGYGYTF. CDR3 nucleotides: TGTGCCAGCAGTTTAGTAGACACGGGAGGCTATGGCTACACCTTC.